A single sample gave rise to the 8 T cell receptor beta chains below, sequenced in a study of OX40 agonist ivuxolimab in advanced cancers. This table comes from immunoSEQ multiplex PCR, and its TCRdb copy is limited to in-frame clones, with some not included. This sample has around 75,000 clones; 85% to 90% occur once, and the top ten carry approximately 2.3%. Sequenced material: CD4+ or CD8+ T cells sorted from blood, taken in a trial of the OX40 agonist ivuxolimab. These TCRs come from an adult with an advanced solid tumor such as melanoma, head and neck, liver or kidney cancer.

The J gene is TRBJ1-3, the V gene TRBV10-3; TRBD1 aligns across 9 bases. Germline trimming cut 6 bases from V and 6 bases from J; bases unmatched to any gene: 3. Germline V gene sequence: CDR1 ENHRY, CDR2 SYGVKD. This CDR3 has 13 residues. DNA for the CDR3: TGTGCCATCAGGGGACAGGGCGTAAACACCATATATTTT. This gives the protein CAIRGQGVNTIYF.

The chain is built from TRBV18 and TRBJ1-2; D is unresolved. This CDR3 is built from 15 residues. Germline-derived CDR1 and CDR2 are KGHSH and LQKENI. Trimming pared 3 bases from V and 3 bases from J, leaving 14 bases between. Here the CDR3 reads CASSPTVGLDYGYTF. CDR3 sequence (DNA): TGTGCCAGCTCACCGACGGTTGGACTCGACTATGGCTACACCTTC.

This chain connects TRBV9 to TRBJ1-3, with D uncertain. CDR3 length: 15 residues. Germline V lookup: CDR1 SGDLS, CDR2 YYNGEE. Trimming took off 4 bases at V and 2 bases at J, with 13 bases between the two ends. The CDR3 DNA reads as TGTGCCAGCAGCCCTTTGGGCAGCACTGGAAACACCATATATTTT. It yields the protein CASSPLGSTGNTIYF.

The chain uses TRBV11-3 and TRBJ1-1; D is undetermined. V lost 4 bases and J lost 1, with 13 bases in between. Germline V gives CDR1 SGHNT, CDR2 YENEEA. The CDR3 is 15 residues long. The CDR3 bases are TGTGCCAGCAGCTGGGGAGACCAGCCGAACACTGAAGCTTTCTTT. Translation: CASSWGDQPNTEAFF. Complete variable domain (other parts from reference TRBV11-3 and TRBJ1-1): EAGVVQSPRYKIIEKKQPVAFWCNPISGHNTLYWYLQNLGQGPELLIRYENEEAVDDSQLPKDRFSAERLKGVDSTLKIQPAELGDSAVYLCASSWGDQPNTEAFFGQGTRLTVV.

Here the CDR3 DNA reads TGTGCCAGCAGCAGGACAGGGATGAACACTGAAGCTTTCTTT. Its protein is CASSRTGMNTEAFF. J is TRBJ1-1 and V is TRBV9, with TRBD1 matching 8 bases. The CDR3 contains 14 residues. Germline V CDR1 and CDR2: SGDLS, YYNGEE. Unmatched junction bases numbered 2, after V lost 4 bases and J lost 0 bases.

This clone was seen once. The rearrangement joins TRBV5-4 to TRBJ1-2; D not certain. V lost 4 bases to trimming and J lost 6 bases, with 13 bases between them. The V gene's germline CDR1 is SGHNT and CDR2 YYREEE (reference sequence). The CDR3 has 13 amino acids. In DNA form, the CDR3 reads TGTGCCAGCAGCCCAGTAGGAATTCATGGCTACACCTTC. This sequence encodes CASSPVGIHGYTF.

In its sample, this clone was seen once. The chain is built from TRBV7-2 and TRBJ1-5; D may be TRBD1 (5 bases). The CDR3 contains 17 residues. Germline assignment: CDR1 SGHTA and CDR2 FQGNSA. V shed 5 bases and J shed 0 bases, with 17 bases lying between them. The chain's CDR3 is CASSLFGGGNSNQPQHF. The DNA of the CDR3 is TGTGCCAGCAGCCTTTTCGGGGGAGGAAATAGCAATCAGCCCCAGCATTTT. Full variable domain (remainder filled in from reference TRBV7-2 and TRBJ1-5): GAGVSQSPSNKVTEKGKDVELRCDPISGHTALYWYRQSLGQGLEFLIYFQGNSAPDKSGLPSDRFSAERTGGSVSTLTIQRTQQEDSAVYLCASSLFGGGNSNQPQHFGDGTRLSIL.

This sequence joins TRBV19 and TRBJ1-6, with 8 bases matching TRBD1. The germline gives CDR1 LNHDA, CDR2 SQIVND (reference sequence). Trimming took 5 bases from V and 6 from J; bases not matched to a gene: 6. There are 15 residues in the CDR3. CDR3 region: CASSRTGTLNSPLHF. CDR3 coding DNA: TGTGCCAGTAGTCGGACAGGGACCCTTAATTCACCCCTCCACTTT.